This TCR beta chain is from a study of blood T cell repertoires in COVID-19. Whole-study context: COVID-19 samples collected from the United States, Italy and Spain covered acute and convalescent phases.

Germline V gene data show CDR1 as SNHLY and CDR2 as FYNNEI. This CDR3 has 13 residues. Trimming took 7 bases from V and 9 from J, leaving 16 bases between them. Under the authors' procedure: How many nucleated cells were present was estimated from reference gene primer amplification. Method: immunoSEQ multiplex PCR; TCRdb's copy keeps in-frame clones and lacks some. V and J calls and clone size are those listed in that table; D and trimming were worked out from the DNA. The repertoire holds 360,000 or so clones, about 90% seen once, with about 2.7% in the top ten. The receptor comes from a woman in her 30s who had recovered from COVID-19. Sequences were obtained from PBMCs or T cells enriched from blood (not recorded which). This sequence joins TRBV2 and TRBJ2-1; D may be TRBD1 (6 bases). The CDR3 loop is CASTQQGFGEQFF. The CDR3 DNA sequence: TGTGCCAGCACCCAACAGGGTTTCGGTGAGCAGTTCTTC.